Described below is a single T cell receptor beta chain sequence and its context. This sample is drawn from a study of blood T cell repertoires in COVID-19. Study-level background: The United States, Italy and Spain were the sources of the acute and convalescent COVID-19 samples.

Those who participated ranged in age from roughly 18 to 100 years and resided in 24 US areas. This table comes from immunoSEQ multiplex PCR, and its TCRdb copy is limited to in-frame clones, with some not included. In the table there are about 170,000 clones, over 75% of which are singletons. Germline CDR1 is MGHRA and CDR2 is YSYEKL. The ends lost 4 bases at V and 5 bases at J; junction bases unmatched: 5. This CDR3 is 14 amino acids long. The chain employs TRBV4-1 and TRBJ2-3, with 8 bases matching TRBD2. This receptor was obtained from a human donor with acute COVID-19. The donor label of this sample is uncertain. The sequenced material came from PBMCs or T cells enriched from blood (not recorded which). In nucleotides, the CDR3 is TGCGCCAGCAGCCCCGGGGGGGCCAAAGATACGCAGTATTTT. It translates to CASSPGGAKDTQYF.